These 9 T cell receptor beta chains originate from one sample sequenced in a study of long-term antiretroviral therapy in people with HIV. Researchers report immunoSEQ v3.0 was run at survey level. Clones were read by immunoSEQ multiplex PCR, and TCRdb kept only the in-frame ones, dropping some. The sample holds 25,000 to 35,000 clones; roughly 78% are singletons and the top ten take roughly 10%. The material sequenced was unsorted PBMCs, taken 1.5 years before starting antiretroviral therapy. Source of these receptors: a man younger than 35 with HIV.

The rearrangement joins TRBV11-3 to TRBJ2-1, with 9 nucleotides matching TRBD2. CDR3 length: 18 amino acids. J gave up 2 bases and V 0 bases, and 8 bases lay outside the gene matches. Germline V gives CDR1 SGHNT, CDR2 YENEEA. CDR3 DNA sequence: TGTGCCAGCAGCTTAGATCGGGCTAGCGGGGTGACCTACAATGAGCAGTTCTTC. Its translation is CASSLDRASGVTYNEQFF.

The chain employs TRBV30 and TRBJ2-7; D possibly corresponds to TRBD1 (5 bases). Trimming shortened V by 2 bases and J by 4 bases, and 9 bases separated the two germline ends. The CDR3 spans 12 residues. Per germline, CDR1 GTSNPN and CDR2 SVGIG (reference sequence). The CDR3 nucleotides are TGTGCCTGGAGTTCAGGGCGGTACGAGCAGTACTTC. This gives the protein CAWSSGRYEQYF.

The chain is built from TRBV7-8 and TRBJ2-1; TRBD2 matches 9 bases. The CDR3 extends over 14 amino acids. Germline V lookup: CDR1 SGHVS, CDR2 FQNEAQ. After removal of 5 bases from V and 7 bases from J, the junction contained 6 bases not matched to a gene. DNA for the CDR3: TGTGCCAGCAGCCTCCAGGGACTAGCTAATGAGCAGTTCTTC. Translated: CASSLQGLANEQFF.

The chain carries TRBV6-1 and TRBJ1-4; D is possibly TRBD1 (6 bases). Per the germline V gene, CDR1 is MNHNS and CDR2 is SASEGT. Between the trimmed V and J ends, which lost 11 bases and 5 bases, there was a span of 18 bases. This CDR3 is built from 14 residues. This chain's CDR3 is CAGRTGNQNEKLFF. The CDR3 coding sequence is TGTGCCGGTCGAACAGGGAACCAAAATGAAAAACTGTTTTTT.

The V gene is TRBV19, the J gene TRBJ2-2; TRBD1 matches 7 bases. The CDR3 sequence is 14 residues long. Germline V gene data show CDR1 as LNHDA and CDR2 as SQIVND (reference sequence). The V and J ends lost 7 bases and 6 bases, in that order; junction bases with no gene match: 8. The CDR3 sequence: CASKTGKYAGELFF. The CDR3 coding sequence is TGTGCCAGTAAGACAGGGAAATACGCCGGGGAGCTGTTTTTT.

The chain recombines TRBV27 with TRBJ2-6, with 9 bases aligning to TRBD1. Germline V gene lookup returns CDR1 MNHEY and CDR2 SMNVEV (reference sequence). This CDR3 spans 19 amino acids. V was clipped by 2 bases and J by 3 bases; unmatched bases: 11. CDR3 region: CASSLRWGQGGFGANVLTF. CDR3 sequence (DNA): TGTGCCAGCAGTTTACGATGGGGACAGGGTGGATTTGGGGCCAACGTCCTGACTTTC. Variable domain in full (rest from reference TRBV27 and TRBJ2-6): EAQVTQNPRYLITVTGKKLTVTCSQNMNHEYMSWYRQDPGLGLRQIYYSMNVEVTDKGDVPEGYKVSRKEKRNFPLILESPSPNQTSLYFCASSLRWGQGGFGANVLTFGAGSRLTVL.

V usage is TRBV9 and J usage is TRBJ1-1, with D possibly being TRBD1 (5 bases). Germline V gene data show CDR1 as SGDLS and CDR2 as YYNGEE. Trimming took 4 bases from V and 0 from J, leaving 16 bases between them. This CDR3 spans 16 amino acids. The CDR3 DNA reads TGTGCCAGCAGCATCGGACACACAACCATGAACACTGAAGCTTTCTTT. Protein product: CASSIGHTTMNTEAFF. The variable domain in full, completed from reference TRBV9 and TRBJ1-1, reads DSGVTQTPKHLITATGQRVTLRCSPRSGDLSVYWYQQSLDQGLQFLIQYYNGEERAKGNILERFSAQQFPDLHSELNLSSLELGDSALYFCASSIGHTTMNTEAFFGQGTRLTVV.

The chain recombines TRBV11-3 with TRBJ2-2, with D possibly TRBD1 on 6 matching bases. Trimming took off 5 bases at V and 4 bases at J, with 17 bases between the two ends. CDR1 is SGHNT, CDR2 YENEEA, per germline. CDR3 size: 16 residues. This chain's CDR3 is CASSPRRGGPTGELFF. CDR3 bases: TGTGCCAGCAGCCCACGAAGAGGGGGTCCCACCGGGGAGCTGTTTTTT.

This chain uses TRBV28 with TRBJ1-1, with TRBD1 as a possible D gene (5 bases). CDR3 length equals 15 residues. Germline CDR1 MDHEN, CDR2 SYDVKM. The germline V and J ends were trimmed by 3 bases and 4 bases, with 15 bases remaining between them. For the CDR3, the DNA is TGTGCCAGCAGTTTCTGGGGCACAGATGGCACTGAAGCTTTCTTT. Protein sequence: CASSFWGTDGTEAFF.